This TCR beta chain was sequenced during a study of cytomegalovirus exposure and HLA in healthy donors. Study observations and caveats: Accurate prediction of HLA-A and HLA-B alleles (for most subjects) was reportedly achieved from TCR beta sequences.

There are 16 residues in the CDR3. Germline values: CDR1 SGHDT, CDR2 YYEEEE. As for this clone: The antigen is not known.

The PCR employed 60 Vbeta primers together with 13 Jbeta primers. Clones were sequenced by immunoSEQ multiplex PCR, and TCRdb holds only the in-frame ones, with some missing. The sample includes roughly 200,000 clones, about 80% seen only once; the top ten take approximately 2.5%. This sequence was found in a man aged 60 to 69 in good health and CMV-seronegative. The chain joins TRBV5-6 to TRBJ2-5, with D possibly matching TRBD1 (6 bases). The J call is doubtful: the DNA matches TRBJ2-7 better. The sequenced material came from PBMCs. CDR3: CASSLGDRKPVYEQYF. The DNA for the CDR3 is TGTGCCAGCAGCTTGGGAGACAGGAAACCCGTCTACGAGCAGTACTTC.